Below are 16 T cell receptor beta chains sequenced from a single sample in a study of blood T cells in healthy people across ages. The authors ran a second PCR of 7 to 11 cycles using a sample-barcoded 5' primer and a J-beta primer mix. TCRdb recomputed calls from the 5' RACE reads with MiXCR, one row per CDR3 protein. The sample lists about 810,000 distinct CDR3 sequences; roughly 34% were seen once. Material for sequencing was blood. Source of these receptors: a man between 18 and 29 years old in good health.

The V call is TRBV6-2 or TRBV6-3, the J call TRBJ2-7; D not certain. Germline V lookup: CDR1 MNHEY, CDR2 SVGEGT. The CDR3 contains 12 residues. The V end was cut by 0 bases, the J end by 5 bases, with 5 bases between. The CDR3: CASSYSTNEQYF. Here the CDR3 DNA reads TGTGCCAGCAGTTACTCGACGAACGAGCAGTACTTC.

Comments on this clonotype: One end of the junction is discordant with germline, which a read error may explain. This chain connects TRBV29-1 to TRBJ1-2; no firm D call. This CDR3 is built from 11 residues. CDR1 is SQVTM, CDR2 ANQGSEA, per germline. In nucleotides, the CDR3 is TGCGGCGTTGATGGCAGCTCTGGCTACACCTTC. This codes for CGVDGSSGYTF.

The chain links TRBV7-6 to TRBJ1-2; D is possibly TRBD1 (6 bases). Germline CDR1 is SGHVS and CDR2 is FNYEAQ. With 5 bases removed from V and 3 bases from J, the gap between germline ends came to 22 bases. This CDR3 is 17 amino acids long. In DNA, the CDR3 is TGTGCCAGCAGCGGGGGGACGGCAGGGACACGATACTATGGCTACACCTTC. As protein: CASSGGTAGTRYYGYTF.

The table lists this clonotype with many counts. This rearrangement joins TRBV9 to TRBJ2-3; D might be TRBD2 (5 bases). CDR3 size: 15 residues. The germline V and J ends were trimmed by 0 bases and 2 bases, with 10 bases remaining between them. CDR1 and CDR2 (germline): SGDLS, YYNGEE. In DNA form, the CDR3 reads TGTGCCAGCAGCGTAGGTAGCGCCTACACAGATACGCAGTATTTT. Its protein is CASSVGSAYTDTQYF.

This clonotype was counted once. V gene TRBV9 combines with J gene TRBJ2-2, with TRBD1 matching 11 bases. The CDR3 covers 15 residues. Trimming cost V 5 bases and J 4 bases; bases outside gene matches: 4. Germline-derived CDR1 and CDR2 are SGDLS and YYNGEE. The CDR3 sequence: CASRAGQGATGELFF. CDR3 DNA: TGTGCCAGCAGAGCAGGACAGGGGGCCACCGGGGAGCTGTTTTTT.

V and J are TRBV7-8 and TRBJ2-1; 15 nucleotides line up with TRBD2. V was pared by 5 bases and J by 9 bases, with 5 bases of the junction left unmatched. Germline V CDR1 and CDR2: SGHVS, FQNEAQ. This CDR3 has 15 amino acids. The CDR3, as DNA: TGTGCCAGCAGCCTCGAGGGACTAGCGGGGGGTGAGCAGTTCTTC. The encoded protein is CASSLEGLAGGEQFF.

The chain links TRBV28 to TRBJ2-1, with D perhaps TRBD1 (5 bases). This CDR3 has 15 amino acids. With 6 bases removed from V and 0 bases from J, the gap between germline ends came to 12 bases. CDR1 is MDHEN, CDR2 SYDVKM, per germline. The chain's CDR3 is CASREDSSSYNEQFF. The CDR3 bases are TGTGCCAGCAGGGAAGACAGTAGCTCCTACAATGAGCAGTTCTTC.

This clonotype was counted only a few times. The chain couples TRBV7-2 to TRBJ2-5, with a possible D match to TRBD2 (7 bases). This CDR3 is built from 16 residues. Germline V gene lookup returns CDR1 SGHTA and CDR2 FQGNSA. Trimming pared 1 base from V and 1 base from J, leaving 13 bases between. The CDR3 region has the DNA TGTGCCAGCAGCTTAGAGGGGGGGGAGGTCCAAGAGACCCAGTACTTC. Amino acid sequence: CASSLEGGEVQETQYF.

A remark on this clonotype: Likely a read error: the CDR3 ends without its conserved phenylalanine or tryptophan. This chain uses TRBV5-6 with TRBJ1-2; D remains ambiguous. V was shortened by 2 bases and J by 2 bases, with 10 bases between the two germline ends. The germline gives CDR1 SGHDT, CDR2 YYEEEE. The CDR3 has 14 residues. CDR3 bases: TGTGCCAGCAGCTTACGGATGACCAACTATGGCTACACCTTA. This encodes CASSLRMTNYGYTL.

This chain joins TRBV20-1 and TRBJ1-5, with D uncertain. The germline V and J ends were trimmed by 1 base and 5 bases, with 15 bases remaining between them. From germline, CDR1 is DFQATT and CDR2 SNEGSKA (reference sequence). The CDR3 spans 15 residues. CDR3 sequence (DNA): TGCAGTGCTAGAGCCATGGACCGGGAGGATCAGCCCCAGCATTTT. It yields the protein CSARAMDREDQPQHF.

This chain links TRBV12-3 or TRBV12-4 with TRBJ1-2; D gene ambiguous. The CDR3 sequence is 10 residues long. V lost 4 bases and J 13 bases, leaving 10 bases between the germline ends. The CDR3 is CASSSRAVTF. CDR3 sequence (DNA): TGTGCCAGCAGTTCCCGGGCAGTCACCTTC.

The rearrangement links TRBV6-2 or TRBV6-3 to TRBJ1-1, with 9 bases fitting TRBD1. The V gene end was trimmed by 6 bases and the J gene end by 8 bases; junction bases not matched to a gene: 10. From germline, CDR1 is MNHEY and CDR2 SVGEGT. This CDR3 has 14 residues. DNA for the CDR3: TGTGCCAGCAGCCTTTCGGACAGGGGCAGCGAAGCTTTCTTT. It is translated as CASSLSDRGSEAFF.

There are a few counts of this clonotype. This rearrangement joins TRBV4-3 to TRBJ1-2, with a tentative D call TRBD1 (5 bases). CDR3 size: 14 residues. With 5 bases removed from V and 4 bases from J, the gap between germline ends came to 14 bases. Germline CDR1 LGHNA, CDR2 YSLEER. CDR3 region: CASSTSSGTYGYTF. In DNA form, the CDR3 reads TGCGCCAGCAGCACCAGTTCGGGGACCTATGGCTACACCTTC.

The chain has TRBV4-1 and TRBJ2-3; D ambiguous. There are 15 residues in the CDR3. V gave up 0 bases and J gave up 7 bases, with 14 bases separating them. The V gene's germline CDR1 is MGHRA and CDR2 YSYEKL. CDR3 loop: CASSQDGFPRNTQYF. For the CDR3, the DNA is TGCGCCAGCAGCCAAGACGGCTTCCCACGAAATACGCAGTATTTT.

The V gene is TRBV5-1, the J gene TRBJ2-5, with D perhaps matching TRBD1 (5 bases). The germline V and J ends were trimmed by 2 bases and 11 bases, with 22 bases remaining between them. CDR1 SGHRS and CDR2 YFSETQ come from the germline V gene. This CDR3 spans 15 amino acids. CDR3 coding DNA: TGCGCCAGCAGCTTAGGACAAACGGGTGGAAATGAGCAGTACTTC. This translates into CASSLGQTGGNEQYF.

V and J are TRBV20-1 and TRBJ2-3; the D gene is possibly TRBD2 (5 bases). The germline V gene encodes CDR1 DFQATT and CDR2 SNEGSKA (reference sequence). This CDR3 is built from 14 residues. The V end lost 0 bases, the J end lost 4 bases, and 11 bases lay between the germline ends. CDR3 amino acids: CSAREGGSADTQYF. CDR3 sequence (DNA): TGCAGTGCTAGAGAAGGTGGGAGTGCAGATACGCAGTATTTT.